Listed below are T cell receptor beta chains from one sample, sequenced in a study of shared clonotypes between healthy human individuals. The repertoire was sequenced with immunoSEQ multiplex PCR; TCRdb's copy has only in-frame clones and lacks some. The table lists over a million clones, roughly 96% of them singletons. Specimen: naive CD4+ T cells sorted from blood. All receptors come from a man aged 25-45 years in good health. Both conserved end residues are part of each CDR3. Fields, in order: D gene, clone size, J gene, V gene, CDR3 protein, CDR3 DNA. D genes are given only for firm matches. Part of the rows lack a size; the others show once, few, many or a class for expanded clones.

NA | NA | TRBJ1-4 | TRBV28 | CASSFGSEKLFF | TGTGCCAGCAGTTTTGGGAGTGAAAAACTGTTTTTT
NA | NA | TRBJ1-1 | TRBV28 | CASSLYRVNTEAFF | TGTGCCAGCAGTTTATACAGAGTGAACACTGAAGCTTTCTTT
TRBD2 | NA | TRBJ2-7 | TRBV5-4 | CASSAGLAGGSYEQYF | TGTGCCAGCAGCGCGGGACTAGCGGGAGGCTCCTACGAGCAGTACTTC
NA | NA | TRBJ1-1 | TRBV15 | CATSRGGRDAFF | TGTGCCACCAGCAGAGGAGGCAGGGACGCTTTCTTT
NA | NA | TRBJ1-1 | TRBV11-2 | CASSLVPASTEAFF | TGTGCCAGCAGCTTAGTCCCAGCAAGCACTGAAGCTTTCTTT
NA | NA | TRBJ2-1 | TRBV19 | CASSIDRTSDEQFF | TGTGCCAGTAGTATAGATCGTACTTCCGACGAGCAGTTCTTC
TRBD2 | NA | TRBJ2-2 | TRBV28 | CASSSLGLAGGMNTGELFF | TGTGCCAGCAGTTCCTTGGGACTAGCGGGAGGTATGAACACCGGGGAGCTGTTTTTT
NA | NA | TRBJ2-2 | TRBV5-5 | CASSLAVTVGTGELFF | TGTGCCAGCAGCTTGGCCGTGACAGTGGGCACCGGGGAGCTGTTTTTT
TRBD2 | NA | TRBJ2-3 | TRBV5-4 | CASSSSSGSTPDTQYF | TGTGCCAGCAGCTCTTCTAGCGGGAGTACCCCAGATACGCAGTATTTT
NA | once | TRBJ2-2 | TRBV5-4 | CASSVGLHTGELFF | TGTGCCAGCAGCGTGGGACTCCACACCGGGGAGCTGTTTTTT
NA | NA | TRBJ2-1 | TRBV28 | CASSTFLASSYNEQFF | TGTGCCAGCAGCACCTTTCTAGCGAGCTCCTACAATGAGCAGTTCTTC
NA | NA | TRBJ1-1 | TRBV18 | CASSPRALRELNTEAFF | TGTGCCAGCTCACCAAGAGCCTTACGGGAACTGAACACTGAAGCTTTCTTT
NA | NA | TRBJ2-7 | TRBV7-9 | CASSLVLSYEQYF | TGTGCCAGCAGCTTAGTGTTATCCTACGAGCAGTACTTC
NA | NA | TRBJ2-7 | TRBV2 | CASSADIYEQYF | TGTGCCAGCAGCGCGGACATTTACGAGCAGTACTTC